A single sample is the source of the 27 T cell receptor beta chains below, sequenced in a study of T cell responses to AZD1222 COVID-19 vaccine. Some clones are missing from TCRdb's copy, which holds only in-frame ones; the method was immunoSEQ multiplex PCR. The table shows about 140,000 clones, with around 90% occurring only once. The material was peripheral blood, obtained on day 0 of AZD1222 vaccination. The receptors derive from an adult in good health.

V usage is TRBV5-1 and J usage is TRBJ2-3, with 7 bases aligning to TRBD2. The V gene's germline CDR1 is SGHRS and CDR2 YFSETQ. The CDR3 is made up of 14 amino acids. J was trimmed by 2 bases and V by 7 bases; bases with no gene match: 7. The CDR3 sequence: CASRRDYLTDTQYF. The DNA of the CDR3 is TGCGCCAGCCGGCGGGACTACCTCACAGATACGCAGTATTTT. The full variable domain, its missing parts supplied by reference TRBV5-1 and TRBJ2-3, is KAGVTQTPRYLIKTRGQQVTLSCSPISGHRSVSWYQQTPGQGLQFLFEYFSETQRNKGNFPGRFSGRQFSNSRSEMNVSTLELGDSALYLCASRRDYLTDTQYFGPGTRLTVL.

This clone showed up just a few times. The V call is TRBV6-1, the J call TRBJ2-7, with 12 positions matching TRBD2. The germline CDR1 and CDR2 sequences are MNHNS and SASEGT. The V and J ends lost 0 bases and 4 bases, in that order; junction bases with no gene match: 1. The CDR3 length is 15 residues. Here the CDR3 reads CASSEALAGGYEQYF. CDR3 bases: TGTGCCAGCAGTGAAGCGCTAGCGGGAGGGTACGAGCAGTACTTC.

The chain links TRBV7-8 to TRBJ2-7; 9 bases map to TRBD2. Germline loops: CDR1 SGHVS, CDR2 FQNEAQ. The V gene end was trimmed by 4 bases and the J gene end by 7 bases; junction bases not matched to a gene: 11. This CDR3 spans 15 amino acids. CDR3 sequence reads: CASSSTGTSPGEQYF. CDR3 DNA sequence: TGTGCCAGCAGCTCAACCGGGACTAGCCCGGGGGAGCAGTACTTC.

DNA for the CDR3: TGTGCCAGCAAAGGATTGGACATCGGGGGCTACACCTTC. Translation: CASKGLDIGGYTF. The V and J genes are TRBV2 and TRBJ1-2, with D possibly being TRBD1 (5 bases). Germline CDR1 is SNHLY and CDR2 is FYNNEI. The CDR3 consists of 13 residues. The germline V and J ends were trimmed by 7 bases and 8 bases, with 17 bases remaining between them.

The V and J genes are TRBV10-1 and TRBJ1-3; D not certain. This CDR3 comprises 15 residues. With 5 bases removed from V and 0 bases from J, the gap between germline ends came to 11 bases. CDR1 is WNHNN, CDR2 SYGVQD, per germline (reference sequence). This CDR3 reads CASSYDGISGNTIYF. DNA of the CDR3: TGCGCCAGCAGTTACGACGGCATCTCTGGAAACACCATATATTTT.

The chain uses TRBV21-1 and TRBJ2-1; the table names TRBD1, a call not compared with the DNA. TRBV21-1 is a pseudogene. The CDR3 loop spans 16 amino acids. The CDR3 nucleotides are TGTGCCAGCAGCAAAACCTTGGGCAGGGGATACAATGAGCAGTTCTTC. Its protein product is CASSKTLGRGYNEQFF.

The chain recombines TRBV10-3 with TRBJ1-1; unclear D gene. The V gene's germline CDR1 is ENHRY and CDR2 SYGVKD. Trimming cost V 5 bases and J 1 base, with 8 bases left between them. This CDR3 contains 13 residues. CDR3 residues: CAISNRGNTEAFF. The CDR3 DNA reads TGTGCCATCAGTAACCGGGGGAACACTGAAGCTTTCTTT.

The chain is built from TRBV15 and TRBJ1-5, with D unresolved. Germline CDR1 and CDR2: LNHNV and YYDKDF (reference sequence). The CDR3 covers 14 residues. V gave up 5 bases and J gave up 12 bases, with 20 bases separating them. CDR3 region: CATSGGPPPTIQHF. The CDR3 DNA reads TGTGCCACCAGCGGCGGGCCTCCACCAACAATCCAGCATTTT.

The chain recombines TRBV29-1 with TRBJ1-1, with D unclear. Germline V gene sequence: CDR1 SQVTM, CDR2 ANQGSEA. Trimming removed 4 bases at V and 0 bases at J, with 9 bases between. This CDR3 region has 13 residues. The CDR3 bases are TGCAGCGTTGCGGGTAGAATGAACACTGAAGCTTTCTTT. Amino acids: CSVAGRMNTEAFF.

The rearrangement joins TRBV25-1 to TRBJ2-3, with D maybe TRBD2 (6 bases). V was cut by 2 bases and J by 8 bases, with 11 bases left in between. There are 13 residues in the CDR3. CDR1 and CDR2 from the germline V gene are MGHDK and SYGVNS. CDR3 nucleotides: TGTGCCAGCAGTGAAGACGGGACTGTTACGCAGTATTTT. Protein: CASSEDGTVTQYF.

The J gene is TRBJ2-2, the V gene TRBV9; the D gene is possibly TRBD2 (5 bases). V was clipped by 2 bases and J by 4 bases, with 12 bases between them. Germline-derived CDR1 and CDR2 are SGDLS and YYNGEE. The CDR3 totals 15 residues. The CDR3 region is CASSVTTATTGELFF. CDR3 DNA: TGTGCCAGCAGCGTGACTACGGCGACCACCGGGGAGCTGTTTTTT. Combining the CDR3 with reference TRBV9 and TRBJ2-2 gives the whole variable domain DSGVTQTPKHLITATGQRVTLRCSPRSGDLSVYWYQQSLDQGLQFLIQYYNGEERAKGNILERFSAQQFPDLHSELNLSSLELGDSALYFCASSVTTATTGELFFGEGSRLTVL.

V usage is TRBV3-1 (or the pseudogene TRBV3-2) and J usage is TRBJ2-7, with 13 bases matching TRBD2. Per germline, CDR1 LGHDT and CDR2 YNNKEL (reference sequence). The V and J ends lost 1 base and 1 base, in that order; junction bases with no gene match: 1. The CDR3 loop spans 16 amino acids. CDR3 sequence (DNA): TGTGCCAGCAGCCAAGGGACTAGCGGGAGTTCCTACGAGCAGTACTTC. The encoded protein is CASSQGTSGSSYEQYF.

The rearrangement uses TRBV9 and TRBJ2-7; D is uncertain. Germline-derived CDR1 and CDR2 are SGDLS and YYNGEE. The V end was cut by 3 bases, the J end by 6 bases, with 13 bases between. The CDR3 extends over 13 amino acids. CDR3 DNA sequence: TGTGCCAGCAGCGGACGGATCCTCTCCGAGCAGTACTTC. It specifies CASSGRILSEQYF. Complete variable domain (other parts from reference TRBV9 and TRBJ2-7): DSGVTQTPKHLITATGQRVTLRCSPRSGDLSVYWYQQSLDQGLQFLIQYYNGEERAKGNILERFSAQQFPDLHSELNLSSLELGDSALYFCASSGRILSEQYFGPGTRLTVT.

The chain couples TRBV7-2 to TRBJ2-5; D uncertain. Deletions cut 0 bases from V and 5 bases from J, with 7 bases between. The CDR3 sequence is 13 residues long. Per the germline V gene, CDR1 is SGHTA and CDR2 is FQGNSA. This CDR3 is CASSLARSETQYF. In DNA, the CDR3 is TGTGCCAGCAGCTTAGCGCGTTCTGAGACCCAGTACTTC.

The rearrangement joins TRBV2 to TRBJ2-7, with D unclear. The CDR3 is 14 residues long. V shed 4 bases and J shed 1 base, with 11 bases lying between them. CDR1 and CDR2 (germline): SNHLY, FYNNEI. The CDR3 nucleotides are TGTGCCAGCAGTGTCACAAAAGGTTCCTACGAGCAGTACTTC. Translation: CASSVTKGSYEQYF.

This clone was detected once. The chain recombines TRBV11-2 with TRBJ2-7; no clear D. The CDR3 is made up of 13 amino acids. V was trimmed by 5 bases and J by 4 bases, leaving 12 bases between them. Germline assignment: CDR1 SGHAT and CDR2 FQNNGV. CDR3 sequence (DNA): TGTGCCAGCAGCAACCCGAGTCAATACGAGCAGTACTTC. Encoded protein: CASSNPSQYEQYF.

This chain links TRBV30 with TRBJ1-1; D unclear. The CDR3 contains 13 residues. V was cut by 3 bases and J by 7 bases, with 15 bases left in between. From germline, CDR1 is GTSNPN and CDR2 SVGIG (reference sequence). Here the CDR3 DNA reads TGTGCCTGGAGGCCGCCCCTTGGGGATGAAGCTTTCTTT. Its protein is CAWRPPLGDEAFF.

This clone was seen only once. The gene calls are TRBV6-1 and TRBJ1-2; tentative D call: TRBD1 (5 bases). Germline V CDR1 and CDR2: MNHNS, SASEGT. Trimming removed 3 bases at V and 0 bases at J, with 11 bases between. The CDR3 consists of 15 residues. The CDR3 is CASSDLQGPNYGYTF. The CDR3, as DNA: TGTGCCAGCAGTGACCTCCAGGGCCCTAACTATGGCTACACCTTC.

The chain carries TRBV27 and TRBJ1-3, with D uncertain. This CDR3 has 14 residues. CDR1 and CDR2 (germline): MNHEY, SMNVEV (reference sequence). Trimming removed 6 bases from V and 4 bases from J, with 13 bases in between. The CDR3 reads CASSQTMWGNTIYF. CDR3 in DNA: TGTGCCAGCAGCCAAACTATGTGGGGAAACACCATATATTTT.

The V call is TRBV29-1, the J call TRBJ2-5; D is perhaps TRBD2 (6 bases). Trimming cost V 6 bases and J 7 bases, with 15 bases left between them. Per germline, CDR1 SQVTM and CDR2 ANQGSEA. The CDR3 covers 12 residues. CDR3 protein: CSVRESRGTQYF. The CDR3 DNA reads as TGCAGCGTCCGGGAGTCGAGGGGGACCCAGTACTTC.

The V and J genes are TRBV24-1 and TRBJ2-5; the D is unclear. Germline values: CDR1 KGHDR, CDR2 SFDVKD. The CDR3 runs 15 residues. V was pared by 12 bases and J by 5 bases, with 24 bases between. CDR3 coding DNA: TGTGCCGAACCCGAGACGGGTCAAAGGTGGGAGACCCAGTACTTC. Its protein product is CAEPETGQRWETQYF.

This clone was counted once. The DNA for the CDR3 is TGCGCCAGCAGCTTGGCCGCGGATTACAGGGTGCGATCACCCCTCCACTTT. This gives the protein CASSLAADYRVRSPLHF. This rearrangement joins TRBV5-1 to TRBJ1-6, with a weak D call TRBD1 (6 bases). This CDR3 spans 17 amino acids. Trimming removed 0 bases from V and 10 bases from J, with 20 bases in between. The germline gives CDR1 SGHRS, CDR2 YFSETQ.

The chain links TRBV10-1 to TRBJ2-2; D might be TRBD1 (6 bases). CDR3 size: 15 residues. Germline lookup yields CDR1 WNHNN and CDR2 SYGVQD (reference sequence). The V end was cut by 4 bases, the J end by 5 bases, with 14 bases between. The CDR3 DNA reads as TGCGCCAGCAGTGCGGAACAGGGTGTGACCGGGGAGCTGTTTTTT. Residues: CASSAEQGVTGELFF.

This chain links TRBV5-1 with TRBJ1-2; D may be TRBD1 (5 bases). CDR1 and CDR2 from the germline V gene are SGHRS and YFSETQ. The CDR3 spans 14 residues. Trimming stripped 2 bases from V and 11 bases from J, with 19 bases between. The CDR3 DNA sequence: TGCGCCAGCAGCTTTGGGGGGGAGCCGACAGAATACACCTTC. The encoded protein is CASSFGGEPTEYTF. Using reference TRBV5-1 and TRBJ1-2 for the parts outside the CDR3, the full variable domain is KAGVTQTPRYLIKTRGQQVTLSCSPISGHRSVSWYQQTPGQGLQFLFEYFSETQRNKGNFPGRFSGRQFSNSRSEMNVSTLELGDSALYLCASSFGGEPTEYTFGSGTRLTVV.

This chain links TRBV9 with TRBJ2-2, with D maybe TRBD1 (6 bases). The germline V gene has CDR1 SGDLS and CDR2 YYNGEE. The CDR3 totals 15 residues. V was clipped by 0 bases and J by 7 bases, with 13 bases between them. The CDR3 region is CASSVGGQGIGELFF. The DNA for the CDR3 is TGTGCCAGCAGCGTAGGGGGTCAGGGGATCGGGGAGCTGTTTTTT.

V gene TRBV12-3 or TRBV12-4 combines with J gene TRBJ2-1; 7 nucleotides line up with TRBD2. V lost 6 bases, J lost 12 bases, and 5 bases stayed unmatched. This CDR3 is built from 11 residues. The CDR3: CASRGGPGQFF. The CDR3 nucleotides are TGTGCCAGCAGGGGAGGGCCGGGGCAGTTCTTC.

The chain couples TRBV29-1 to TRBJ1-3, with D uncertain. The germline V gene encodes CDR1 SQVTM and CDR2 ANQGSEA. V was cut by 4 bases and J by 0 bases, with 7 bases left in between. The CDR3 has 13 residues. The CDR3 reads CSVARSSGNTIYF. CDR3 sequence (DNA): TGCAGCGTTGCCCGAAGCTCTGGAAACACCATATATTTT. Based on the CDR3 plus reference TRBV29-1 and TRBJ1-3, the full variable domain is SAVISQKPSRDICQRGTSLTIQCQVDSQVTMMFWYRQQPGQSLTLIATANQGSEATYESGFVIDKFPISRPNLTFSTLTVSNMSPEDSSIYLCSVARSSGNTIYFGEGSWLTVV.